This record covers a single T cell receptor (beta chain). The antigen is not known. The record originates from a study of spatial heterogeneity in lung cancer. Study-wide context: The average count in raw reads for each unique TCR and UMI combination exceeded 8.5 appearances. Whole-study findings and limits: Follow-up blood showed ubiquitous expanded tumor TCRs less than blood at resection did.

Documented time point: sample taken at primary tumor resection. Whole RNA, isolated from tumor, nontumor lung or frozen PBMC, was sequenced without prior sorting. Using its own MiXCR run on the 5' RACE reads, TCRdb lists one record per CDR3 protein. The sample records about 92,000 distinct CDR3 sequences, about 12% being singletons. V lost 4 bases and J 0 bases, leaving 12 bases between the germline ends. Germline V lookup: CDR1 SQVTM, CDR2 ANQGSEA. The CDR3 has 15 residues. The source material was PBMCs, sampled at surgery. V usage is TRBV29-1 and J usage is TRBJ2-2, with D maybe TRBD1 (6 bases). The receptor's source is a male donor with early-stage non-small cell lung cancer. The CDR3 protein is CSVGGGGANTGELFF. The CDR3 DNA reads as TGCAGCGTTGGAGGTGGGGGCGCGAACACCGGGGAGCTGTTTTTT.